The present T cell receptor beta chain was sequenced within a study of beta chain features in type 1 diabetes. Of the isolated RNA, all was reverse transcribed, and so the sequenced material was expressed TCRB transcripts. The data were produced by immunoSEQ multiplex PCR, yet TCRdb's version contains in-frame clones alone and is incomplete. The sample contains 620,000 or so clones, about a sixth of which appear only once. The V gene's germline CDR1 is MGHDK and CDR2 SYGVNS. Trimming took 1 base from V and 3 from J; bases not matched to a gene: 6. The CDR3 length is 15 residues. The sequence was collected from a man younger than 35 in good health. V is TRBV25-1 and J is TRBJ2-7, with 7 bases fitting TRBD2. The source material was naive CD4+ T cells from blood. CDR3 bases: TGTGCCAGCAGTGAATCGGGCGGGAGTATCTACGAGCAGTACTTC. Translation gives CASSESGGSIYEQYF.